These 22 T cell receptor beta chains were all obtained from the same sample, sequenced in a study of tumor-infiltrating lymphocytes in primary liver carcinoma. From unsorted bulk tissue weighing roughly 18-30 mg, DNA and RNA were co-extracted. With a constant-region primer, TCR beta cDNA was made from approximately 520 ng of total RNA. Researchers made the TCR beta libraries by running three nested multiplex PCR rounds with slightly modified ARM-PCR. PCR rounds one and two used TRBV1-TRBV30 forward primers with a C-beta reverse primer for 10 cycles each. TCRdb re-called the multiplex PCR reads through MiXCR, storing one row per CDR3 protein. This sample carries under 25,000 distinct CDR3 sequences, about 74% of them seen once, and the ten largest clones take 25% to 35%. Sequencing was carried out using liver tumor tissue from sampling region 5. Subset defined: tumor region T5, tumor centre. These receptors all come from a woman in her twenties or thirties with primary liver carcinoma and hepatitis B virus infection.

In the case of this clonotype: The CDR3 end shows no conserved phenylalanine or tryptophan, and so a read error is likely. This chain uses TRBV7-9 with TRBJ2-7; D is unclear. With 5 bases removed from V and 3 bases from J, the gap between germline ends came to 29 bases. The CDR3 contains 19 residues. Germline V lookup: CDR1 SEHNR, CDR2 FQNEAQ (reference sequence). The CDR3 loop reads CASSPGIWARRGHIYEQYY. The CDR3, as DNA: TGTGCCAGCAGCCCCGGAATATGGGCCCGTCGAGGCCATATCTACGAGCAGTACTAC.

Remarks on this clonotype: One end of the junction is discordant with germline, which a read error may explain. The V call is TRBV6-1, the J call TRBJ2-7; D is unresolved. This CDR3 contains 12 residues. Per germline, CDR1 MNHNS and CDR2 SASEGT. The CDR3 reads CARSGLFYEQYF. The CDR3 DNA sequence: TGTGCCAGGAGTGGTCTATTCTACGAGCAGTACTTT.

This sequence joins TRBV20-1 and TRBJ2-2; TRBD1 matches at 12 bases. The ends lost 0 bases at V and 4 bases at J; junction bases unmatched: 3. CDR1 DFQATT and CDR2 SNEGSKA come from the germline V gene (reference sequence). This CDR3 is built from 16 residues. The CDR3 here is CSAREWGQGATGELFF. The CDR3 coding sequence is TGCAGTGCTAGAGAATGGGGACAGGGGGCCACCGGGGAGCTGTTTTTT.

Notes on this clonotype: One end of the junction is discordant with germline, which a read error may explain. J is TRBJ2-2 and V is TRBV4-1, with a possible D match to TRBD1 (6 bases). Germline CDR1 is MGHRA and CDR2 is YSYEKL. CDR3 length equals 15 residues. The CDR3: CASSQDPGVTRELFF. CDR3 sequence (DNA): TGCGCCAGCAGTCAAGATCCAGGGGTGACCAGGGAGCTGTTTTTT.

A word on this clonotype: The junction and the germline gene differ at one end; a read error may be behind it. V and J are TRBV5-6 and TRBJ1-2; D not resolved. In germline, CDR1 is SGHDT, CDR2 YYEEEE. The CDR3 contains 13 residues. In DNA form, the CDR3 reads TGTGCCAGCAGATTCCGCAAGAACTATGGCTACGCCTTC. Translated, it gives CASRFRKNYGYAF. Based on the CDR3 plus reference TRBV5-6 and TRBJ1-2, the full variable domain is DAGVTQSPTHLIKTRGQQVTLRCSPKSGHDTVSWYQQALGQGPQFIFQYYEEEERQRGNFPDRFSGHQFPNYSSELNVNALLLGDSALYLCASRFRKNYGYAFGSGTRLTVV.

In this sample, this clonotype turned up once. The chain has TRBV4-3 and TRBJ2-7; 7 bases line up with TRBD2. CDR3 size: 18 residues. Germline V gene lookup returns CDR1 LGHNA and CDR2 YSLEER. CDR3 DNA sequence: TGCCCGATCAGCCAAGCTGTGACGGGGGGTCACATTAGCTACGAGCAGTACTTC. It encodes CPISQAVTGGHISYEQYF.

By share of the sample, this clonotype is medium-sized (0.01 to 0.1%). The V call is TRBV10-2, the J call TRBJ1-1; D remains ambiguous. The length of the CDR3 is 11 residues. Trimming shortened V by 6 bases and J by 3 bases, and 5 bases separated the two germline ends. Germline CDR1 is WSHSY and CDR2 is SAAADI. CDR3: CASSFDTEAFF. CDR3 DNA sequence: TGCGCCAGCAGCTTTGACACTGAAGCTTTCTTT.

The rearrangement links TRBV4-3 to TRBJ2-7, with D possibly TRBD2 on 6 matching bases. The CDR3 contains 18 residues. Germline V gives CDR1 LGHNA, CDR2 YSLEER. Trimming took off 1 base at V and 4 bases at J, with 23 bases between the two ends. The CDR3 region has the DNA TGCGCCAGCAGCCAAGCTGTGGCGGGGTGTCACATTAGTTACGAGCAGTACTTC. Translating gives CASSQAVAGCHISYEQYF.

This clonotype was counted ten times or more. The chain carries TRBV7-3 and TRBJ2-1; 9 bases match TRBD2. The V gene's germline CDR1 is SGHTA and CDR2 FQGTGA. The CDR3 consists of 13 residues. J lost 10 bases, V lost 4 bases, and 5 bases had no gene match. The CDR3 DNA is TGTGCCAGCAGCTCGACGACTAGCGGAGAGCAGTTCTTC. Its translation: CASSSTTSGEQFF. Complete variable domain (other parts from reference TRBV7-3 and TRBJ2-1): GAGVSQTPSNKVTEKGKYVELRCDPISGHTALYWYRQSLGQGPEFLIYFQGTGAADDSGLPNDRFFAVRPEGSVSTLKIQRTERGDSAVYLCASSSTTSGEQFFGPGTRLTVL.

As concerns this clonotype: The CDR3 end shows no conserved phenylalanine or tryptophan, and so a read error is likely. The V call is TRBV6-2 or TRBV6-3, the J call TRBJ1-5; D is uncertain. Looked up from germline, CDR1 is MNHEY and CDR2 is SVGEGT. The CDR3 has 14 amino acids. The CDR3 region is CASSHLDSNQPQHI. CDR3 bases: TGTGCCAGCAGTCACCTGGATAGCAATCAGCCTCAGCATATT.

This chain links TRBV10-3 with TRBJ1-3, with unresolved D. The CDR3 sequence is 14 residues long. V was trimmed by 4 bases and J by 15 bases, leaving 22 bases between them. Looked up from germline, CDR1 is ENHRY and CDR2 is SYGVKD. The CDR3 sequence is CAISGSVSGNITYF. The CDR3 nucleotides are TGTGCCATCAGTGGGTCAGTTTCTGGAAACATCACATATTTT.

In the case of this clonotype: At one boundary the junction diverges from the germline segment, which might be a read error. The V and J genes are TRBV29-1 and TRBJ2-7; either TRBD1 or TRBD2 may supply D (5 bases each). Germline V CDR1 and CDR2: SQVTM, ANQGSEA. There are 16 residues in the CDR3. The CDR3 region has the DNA TGCCGCGCTATGACATCTGGGACCGGCACTCCCTACAAGCAGTACTTC. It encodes CRAMTSGTGTPYKQYF.

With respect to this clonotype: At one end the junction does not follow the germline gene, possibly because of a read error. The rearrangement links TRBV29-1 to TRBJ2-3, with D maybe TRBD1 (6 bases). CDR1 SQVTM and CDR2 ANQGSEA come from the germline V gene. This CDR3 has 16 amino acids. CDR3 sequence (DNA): TGCAGCGTTGGGGGGCAGCCCCCCCAATTACAAGATATGCAGTATTTT. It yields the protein CSVGGQPPQLQDMQYF.

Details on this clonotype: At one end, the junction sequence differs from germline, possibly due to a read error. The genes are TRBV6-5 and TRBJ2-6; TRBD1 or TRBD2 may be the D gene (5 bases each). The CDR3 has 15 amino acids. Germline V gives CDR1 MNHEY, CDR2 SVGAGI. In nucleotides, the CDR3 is TGTGCCAGTAGCAAATGGGACCCTGGGGCCAACGCCCTGACTTTC. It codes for CASSKWDPGANALTF.

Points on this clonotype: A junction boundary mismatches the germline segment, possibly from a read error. The CDR3 is CASSLVISQTGEIQYF. The CDR3 coding sequence is TGTGCCAGCAGCCTAGTGATTAGCCAGACCGGAGAGATCCAGTACTTC. The J gene is TRBJ2-5, the V gene TRBV12-3 or TRBV12-4; D unclear. The CDR3 runs 16 residues.

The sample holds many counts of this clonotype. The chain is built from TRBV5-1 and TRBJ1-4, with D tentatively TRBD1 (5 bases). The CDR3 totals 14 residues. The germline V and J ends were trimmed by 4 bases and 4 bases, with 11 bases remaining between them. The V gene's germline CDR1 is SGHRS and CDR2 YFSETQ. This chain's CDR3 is CASSPWGGNEKLFF. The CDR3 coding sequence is TGCGCCAGCAGCCCCTGGGGCGGTAATGAAAAACTGTTTTTT.

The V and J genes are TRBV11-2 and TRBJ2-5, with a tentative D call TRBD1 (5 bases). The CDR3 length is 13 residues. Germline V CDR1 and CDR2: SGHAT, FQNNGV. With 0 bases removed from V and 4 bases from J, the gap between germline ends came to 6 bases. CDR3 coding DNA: TGTGCCAGCAGCTTAGATAGGGGAGAGACCCAGTACTTC. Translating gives CASSLDRGETQYF.

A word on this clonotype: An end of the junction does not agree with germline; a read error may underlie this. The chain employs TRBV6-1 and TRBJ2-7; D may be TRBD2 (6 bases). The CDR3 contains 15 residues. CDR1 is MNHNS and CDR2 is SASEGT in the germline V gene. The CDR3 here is CARSGSLGIGGEPYF. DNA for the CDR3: TGTGCCAGAAGTGGGAGTCTGGGGATAGGAGGGGAGCCATACTTC.

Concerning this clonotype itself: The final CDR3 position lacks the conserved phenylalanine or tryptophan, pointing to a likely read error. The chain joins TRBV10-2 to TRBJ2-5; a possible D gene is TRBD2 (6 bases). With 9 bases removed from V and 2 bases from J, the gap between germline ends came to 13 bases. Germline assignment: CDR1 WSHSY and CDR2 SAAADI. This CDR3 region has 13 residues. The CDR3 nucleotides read TGCGCCAGTGGCGGGACGGAACAAGAGACCCAGTACCTC. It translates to CASGGTEQETQYL.

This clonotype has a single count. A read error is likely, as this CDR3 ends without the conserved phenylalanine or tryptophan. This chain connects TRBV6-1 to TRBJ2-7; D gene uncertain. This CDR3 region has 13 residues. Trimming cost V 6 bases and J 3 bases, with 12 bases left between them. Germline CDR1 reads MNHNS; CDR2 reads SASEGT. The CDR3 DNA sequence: TGTGCCAGCAGAGAATGGGTTTTCTACGAGCAGTACTTA. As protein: CASREWVFYEQYL.

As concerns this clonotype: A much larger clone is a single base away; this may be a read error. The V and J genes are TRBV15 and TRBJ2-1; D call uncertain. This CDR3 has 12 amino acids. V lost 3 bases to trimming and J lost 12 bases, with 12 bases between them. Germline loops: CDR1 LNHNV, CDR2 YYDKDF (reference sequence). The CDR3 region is CATSRGIGGQFF. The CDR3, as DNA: TGTGCCACCAGCAGGGGGATTGGCGGGCAGTTCTTC.

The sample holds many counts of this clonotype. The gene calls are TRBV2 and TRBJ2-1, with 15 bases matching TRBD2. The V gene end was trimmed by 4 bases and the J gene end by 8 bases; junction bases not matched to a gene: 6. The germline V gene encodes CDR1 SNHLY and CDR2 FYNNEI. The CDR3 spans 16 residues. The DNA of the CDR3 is TGTGCCAGCAGTGCTACGGGACTAGCGGGAGGCGATGAGCAGTTCTTC. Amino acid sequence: CASSATGLAGGDEQFF.